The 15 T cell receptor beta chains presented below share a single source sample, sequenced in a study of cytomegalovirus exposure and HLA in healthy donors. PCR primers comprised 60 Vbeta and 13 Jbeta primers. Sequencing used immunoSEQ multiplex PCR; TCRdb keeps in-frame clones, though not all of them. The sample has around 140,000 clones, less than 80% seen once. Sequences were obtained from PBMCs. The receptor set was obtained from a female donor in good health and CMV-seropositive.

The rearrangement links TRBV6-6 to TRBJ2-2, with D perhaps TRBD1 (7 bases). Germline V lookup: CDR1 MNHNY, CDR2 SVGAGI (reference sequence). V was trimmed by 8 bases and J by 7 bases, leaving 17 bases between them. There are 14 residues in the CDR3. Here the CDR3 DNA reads TGTGCCAGCGCGGGACAGCCTACTAGCGGGGAGCTGTTTTTT. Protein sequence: CASAGQPTSGELFF.

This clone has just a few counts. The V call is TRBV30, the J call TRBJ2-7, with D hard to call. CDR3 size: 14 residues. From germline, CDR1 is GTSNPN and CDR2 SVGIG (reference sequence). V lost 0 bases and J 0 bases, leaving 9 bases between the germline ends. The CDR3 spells CAWSVPGRSYEQYF. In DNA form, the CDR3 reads TGTGCCTGGAGTGTTCCAGGCCGCTCCTACGAGCAGTACTTC.

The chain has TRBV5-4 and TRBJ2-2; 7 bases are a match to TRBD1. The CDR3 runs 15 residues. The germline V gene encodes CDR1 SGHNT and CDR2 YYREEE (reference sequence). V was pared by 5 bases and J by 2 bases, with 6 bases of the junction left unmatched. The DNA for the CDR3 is TGTGCCAGCAGTTCCCGGACAGGAAACACCGGGGAGCTGTTTTTT. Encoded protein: CASSSRTGNTGELFF.

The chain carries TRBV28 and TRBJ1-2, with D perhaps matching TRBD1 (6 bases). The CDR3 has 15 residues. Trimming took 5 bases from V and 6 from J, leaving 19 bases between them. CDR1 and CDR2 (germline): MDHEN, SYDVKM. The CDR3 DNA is TGTGCCAGCAGTCCCCCGGGACAAGCATACAATGGCTACACCTTC. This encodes CASSPPGQAYNGYTF.

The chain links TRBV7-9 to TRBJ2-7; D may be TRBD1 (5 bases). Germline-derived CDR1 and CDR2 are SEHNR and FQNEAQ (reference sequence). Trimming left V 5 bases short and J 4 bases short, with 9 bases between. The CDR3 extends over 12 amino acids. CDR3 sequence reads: CASSADTYEQYF. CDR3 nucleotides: TGTGCCAGCAGCGCGGACACATACGAGCAGTACTTC.

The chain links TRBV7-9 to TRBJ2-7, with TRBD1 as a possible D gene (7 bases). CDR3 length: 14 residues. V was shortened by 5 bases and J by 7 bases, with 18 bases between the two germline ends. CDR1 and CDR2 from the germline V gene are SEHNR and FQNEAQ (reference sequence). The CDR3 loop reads CASSADREVVEQYF. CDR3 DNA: TGTGCCAGCAGCGCAGACAGGGAGGTCGTAGAGCAGTACTTC.

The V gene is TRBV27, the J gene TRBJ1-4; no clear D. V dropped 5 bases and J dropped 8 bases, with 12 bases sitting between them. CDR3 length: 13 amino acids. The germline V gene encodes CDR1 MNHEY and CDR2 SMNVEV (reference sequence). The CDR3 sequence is CASSIRSGEKLFF. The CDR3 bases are TGTGCCAGCAGTATTCGCTCGGGGGAAAAACTGTTTTTT. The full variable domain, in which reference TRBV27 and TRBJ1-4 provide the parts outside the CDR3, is EAQVTQNPRYLITVTGKKLTVTCSQNMNHEYMSWYRQDPGLGLRQIYYSMNVEVTDKGDVPEGYKVSRKEKRNFPLILESPSPNQTSLYFCASSIRSGEKLFFGSGTQLSVL.

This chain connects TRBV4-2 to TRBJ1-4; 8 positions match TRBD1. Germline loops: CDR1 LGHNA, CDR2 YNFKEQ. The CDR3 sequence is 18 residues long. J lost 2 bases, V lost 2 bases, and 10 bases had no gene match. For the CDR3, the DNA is TGTGCCAGCAGCCAATGGGGACAGGTGGGGGCTACTAATGAAAAACTGTTTTTT. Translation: CASSQWGQVGATNEKLFF.

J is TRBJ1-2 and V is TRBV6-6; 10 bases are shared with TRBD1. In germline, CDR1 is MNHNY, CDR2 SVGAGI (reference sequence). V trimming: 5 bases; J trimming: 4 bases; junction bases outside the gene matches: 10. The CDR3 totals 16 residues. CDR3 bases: TGTGCCAGCAGTCCTATCGGACAGGGGGTAGGCTATGGCTACACCTTC. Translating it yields CASSPIGQGVGYGYTF.

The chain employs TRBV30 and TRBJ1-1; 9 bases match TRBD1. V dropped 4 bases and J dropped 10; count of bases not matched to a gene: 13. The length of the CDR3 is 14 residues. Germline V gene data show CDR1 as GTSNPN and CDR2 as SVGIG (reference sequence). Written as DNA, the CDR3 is TGTGCCTGGAATAGGGACAGGGCTAGCTTAGGAGCTTTCTTT. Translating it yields CAWNRDRASLGAFF. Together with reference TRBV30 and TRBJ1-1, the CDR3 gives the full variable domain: SQTIHQWPATLVQPVGSPLSLECTVEGTSNPNLYWYRQAAGRGLQLLFYSVGIGQISSEVPQNLSASRPQDRQFILSSKKLLLSDSGFYLCAWNRDRASLGAFFGQGTRLTVV.

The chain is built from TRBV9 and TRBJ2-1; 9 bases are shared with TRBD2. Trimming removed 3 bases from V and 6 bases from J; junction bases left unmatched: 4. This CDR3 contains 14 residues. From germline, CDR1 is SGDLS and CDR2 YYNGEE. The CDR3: CASSARLAANEQFF. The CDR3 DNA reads TGTGCCAGCAGCGCTCGACTAGCGGCCAATGAGCAGTTCTTC. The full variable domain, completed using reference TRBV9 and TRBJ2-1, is DSGVTQTPKHLITATGQRVTLRCSPRSGDLSVYWYQQSLDQGLQFLIQYYNGEERAKGNILERFSAQQFPDLHSELNLSSLELGDSALYFCASSARLAANEQFFGPGTRLTVL.

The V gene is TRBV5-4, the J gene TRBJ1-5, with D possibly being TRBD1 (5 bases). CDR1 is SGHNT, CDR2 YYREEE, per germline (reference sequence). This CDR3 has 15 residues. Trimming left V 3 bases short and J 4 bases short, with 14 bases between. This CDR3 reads CASSSWGGENQPQHF. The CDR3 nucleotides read TGTGCCAGCAGCTCCTGGGGCGGGGAAAATCAGCCCCAGCATTTT.

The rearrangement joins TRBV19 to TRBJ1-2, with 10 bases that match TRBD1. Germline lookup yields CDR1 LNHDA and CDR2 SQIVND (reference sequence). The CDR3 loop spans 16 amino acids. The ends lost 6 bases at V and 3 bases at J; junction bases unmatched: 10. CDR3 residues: CASRGGQGSTDYGYTF. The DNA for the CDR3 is TGTGCCAGTAGGGGGGGACAGGGGAGCACGGACTATGGCTACACCTTC.

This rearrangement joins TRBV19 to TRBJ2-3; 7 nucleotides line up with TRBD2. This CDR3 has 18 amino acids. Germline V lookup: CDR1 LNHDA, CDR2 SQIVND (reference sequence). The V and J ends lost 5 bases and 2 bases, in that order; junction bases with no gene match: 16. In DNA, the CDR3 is TGTGCCAGTAGTGGGGGTGTCTTTCGGGGGGTCCCCACAGATACGCAGTATTTT. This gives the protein CASSGGVFRGVPTDTQYF. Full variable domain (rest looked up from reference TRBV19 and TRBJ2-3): DGGITQSPKYLFRKEGQNVTLSCEQNLNHDAMYWYRQDPGQGLRLIYYSQIVNDFQKGDIAEGYSVSREKKESFPLTVTSAQKNPTAFYLCASSGGVFRGVPTDTQYFGPGTRLTVL.

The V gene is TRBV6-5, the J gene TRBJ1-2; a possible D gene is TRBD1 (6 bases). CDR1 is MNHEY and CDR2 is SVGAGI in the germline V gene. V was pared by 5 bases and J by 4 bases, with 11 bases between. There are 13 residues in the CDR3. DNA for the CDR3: TGTGCCAGCAGTCAACTAGGGGGCTATGGCTACACCTTC. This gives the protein CASSQLGGYGYTF.